A single sample is the source of the 28 T cell receptor beta chains below, sequenced in a study of glioma-infiltrating T cells (dated by TCRdb to the mid-2010s). For sequencing, an Illumina MiSeq was employed. TCR alpha and beta CDR3 regions were amplified with the iRepertoire nested amplicon-rescue multiplex PCR (arm-PCR) platform from RNA. The raw public reads went through TCRdb reprocessing: fastp at Q25, MiXCR clone calling, in-frame beta chains kept. For every CDR3 protein sequence, its rows merge into one entry that carries the most common genes and DNA. The sample table contains more than 110,000 distinct CDR3 sequences; only one count was recorded for roughly 43% of them. The ten largest clones add up to roughly 20% of the sample. Sequencing was done on a sample of glioma tissue, nonneoplastic brain tissue, or PBMCs (not recorded which). These receptors were collected from a human donor with low-grade glioma or glioblastoma, undergoing nonglioma brain surgery, or in good health (not recorded which).

The chain carries TRBV18 and TRBJ1-1, with D perhaps TRBD1 (6 bases). Germline CDR1 KGHSH, CDR2 LQKENI. This CDR3 is 18 amino acids long. Trimming cost V 2 bases and J 0 bases, with 19 bases left between them. DNA of the CDR3: TGTGCCAGCTCACCAGTCCCACCGGGGACACTAATGAACACTGAAGCTTTCTTT. Amino acid sequence: CASSPVPPGTLMNTEAFF.

This clonotype is a singleton in its sample. The rearrangement uses TRBV7-6 and TRBJ1-2; 9 bases align to TRBD1. The V and J ends lost 10 bases and 7 bases, in that order; junction bases with no gene match: 7. Germline CDR1 and CDR2: SGHVS and FNYEAQ. The CDR3 runs to 12 residues. In nucleotides, the CDR3 is TGTGCCATCCGGGACAGGGAGGGTGGCTACACCTTC. Its protein is CAIRDREGGYTF.

This chain connects TRBV28 to TRBJ1-3; no reliable D call. V was cut by 2 bases and J by 0 bases, with 11 bases left in between. The CDR3 totals 16 residues. From germline, CDR1 is MDHEN and CDR2 SYDVKM. CDR3 coding DNA: TGTGCCAGCAGTTTAAATATCCGGGGCTCTGGAAACACCATATATTTT. As protein: CASSLNIRGSGNTIYF.

This clonotype came up a few times. The rearrangement uses TRBV15 and TRBJ2-7; D unclear. Germline V gene data show CDR1 as LNHNV and CDR2 as YYDKDF (reference sequence). The CDR3 extends over 13 amino acids. Trimming took off 1 base at V and 1 base at J, with 5 bases between the two ends. The CDR3: CATSRVSSYEQYF. CDR3 nucleotide sequence: TGTGCCACCAGCAGAGTCAGTTCCTACGAGCAGTACTTC. The whole variable domain, remainder taken from reference TRBV15 and TRBJ2-7, is DAMVIQNPRYQVTQFGKPVTLSCSQTLNHNVMYWYQQKSSQAPKLLFHYYDKDFNNEADTPDNFQSRRPNTSFCFLDIRSPGLGDTAMYLCATSRVSSYEQYFGPGTRLTVT.

This clonotype was observed a few times. This sequence joins TRBV25-1 and TRBJ2-5, with D uncertain. CDR1 is MGHDK and CDR2 is SYGVNS in the germline V gene. CDR3 length: 11 residues. Trimming took 2 bases from V and 3 from J, leaving 1 base between them. The CDR3 reads CASSEKETQYF. The DNA for the CDR3 is TGTGCCAGCAGTGAAAAAGAGACCCAGTACTTC.

There are many counts of this clonotype. This chain uses TRBV7-2 with TRBJ1-1, with 8 bases matching TRBD1. CDR1 is SGHTA, CDR2 FQGNSA, per germline. The junction had 5 bases not matched to a gene; V was cut back by 4 bases and J by 4 bases. The CDR3 sequence is 14 residues long. The CDR3 nucleotides read TGTGCCAGCAGCTCGCAGGGGGCCGGCACTGAAGCTTTCTTT. Protein sequence: CASSSQGAGTEAFF. The entire variable domain, with the rest obtained from reference TRBV7-2 and TRBJ1-1, is as follows: GAGVSQSPSNKVTEKGKDVELRCDPISGHTALYWYRQSLGQGLEFLIYFQGNSAPDKSGLPSDRFSAERTGGSVSTLTIQRTQQEDSAVYLCASSSQGAGTEAFFGQGTRLTVV.

This clonotype was picked up a small number of times. The rearrangement joins TRBV7-2 to TRBJ1-5; D call uncertain. Germline lookup yields CDR1 SGHTA and CDR2 FQGNSA. The germline V and J ends were trimmed by 1 base and 3 bases, with 13 bases remaining between them. This CDR3 has 16 residues. In nucleotides, the CDR3 is TGTGCCAGCAGCTTAGGGTCTTCAGTGGTCAATCAGCCCCAGCATTTT. Its translation is CASSLGSSVVNQPQHF.

The table lists this clonotype with a few counts. The rearrangement uses TRBV20-1 and TRBJ2-1; D unclear. The CDR3 has 14 amino acids. Looked up from germline, CDR1 is DFQATT and CDR2 is SNEGSKA (reference sequence). V lost 6 bases and J 0 bases, leaving 12 bases between the germline ends. DNA of the CDR3: TGCAGTGCCAGTACTACTTACTCCTACAATGAGCAGTTCTTC. Protein product: CSASTTYSYNEQFF.

There are a few counts of this clonotype. The CDR3 sequence: CASSTDRDSTEAFF. In DNA form, the CDR3 reads TGTGCCAGCAGCACGGACAGGGATAGCACTGAAGCTTTCTTT. The chain links TRBV7-9 to TRBJ1-1; 8 nucleotides line up with TRBD1. CDR1 and CDR2 (germline): SEHNR, FQNEAQ (reference sequence). V shed 5 bases and J 4 bases; nucleotides not matched to a gene: 6. CDR3 size: 14 residues.

This clonotype was observed at least ten times. V gene TRBV27 combines with J gene TRBJ2-3; D gene unclear. The germline V gene has CDR1 MNHEY and CDR2 SMNVEV (reference sequence). This CDR3 is 13 amino acids long. V lost 5 bases to trimming and J lost 1 base, with 7 bases between them. This CDR3 is CASSPLGTDTQYF. CDR3 DNA: TGTGCCAGCAGTCCTCTAGGCACAGATACGCAGTATTTT.

The gene calls are TRBV18 and TRBJ2-5; 9 bases line up with TRBD2. This CDR3 is 15 amino acids long. Germline values: CDR1 KGHSH, CDR2 LQKENI. Trimming removed 3 bases from V and 0 bases from J; junction bases left unmatched: 2. CDR3 in DNA: TGTGCCAGCTCACCCAGCGGGGGGAACCAAGAGACCCAGTACTTC. This sequence encodes CASSPSGGNQETQYF.

The rearrangement joins TRBV27 to TRBJ1-1; the D is unclear. Germline CDR1 reads MNHEY; CDR2 reads SMNVEV (reference sequence). The length of the CDR3 is 15 residues. V shed 4 bases and J shed 5 bases, with 17 bases lying between them. CDR3 protein: CASSSPVPKETEAFF. The CDR3 DNA sequence: TGTGCCAGCAGTTCCCCGGTTCCAAAGGAGACTGAAGCTTTCTTT.

This clonotype has a handful of counts. The V and J genes are TRBV20-1 and TRBJ2-1; the match to TRBD2 covers 7 bases. The CDR3 consists of 13 residues. Per the germline V gene, CDR1 is DFQATT and CDR2 is SNEGSKA (reference sequence). Losses at the gene ends were 6 bases for V and 3 bases for J; bases not matched to a gene: 5. In nucleotides, the CDR3 is TGCAGTGCAGTAGCGGGCGGCTACAATGAGCAGTTCTTC. Translated: CSAVAGGYNEQFF.

This clonotype was found a few times. The chain has TRBV6-1 and TRBJ2-7; D perhaps matches TRBD2 (6 bases). In germline, CDR1 is MNHNS, CDR2 SASEGT. Trimming removed 6 bases at V and 0 bases at J, with 18 bases between. The length of the CDR3 is 16 residues. CDR3 DNA: TGTGCCAGCAGCTCACAAACTAGCCTGAGCTCCTACGAGCAGTACTTC. Its protein product is CASSSQTSLSSYEQYF.

V and J are TRBV20-1 and TRBJ1-5, with 7 bases matching TRBD1. J gave up 6 bases and V 6 bases, and 8 bases lay outside the gene matches. CDR3 length: 13 amino acids. Per the germline V gene, CDR1 is DFQATT and CDR2 is SNEGSKA (reference sequence). Here the CDR3 reads CSATTGFGQPQHF. Here the CDR3 DNA reads TGCAGTGCAACGACAGGGTTCGGTCAGCCCCAGCATTTT.

This clonotype was seen only a few times. The CDR3 bases are TGTGCCAGCAGCCTAGGACAGGGTCAGTTCTTC. Its translation is CASSLGQGQFF. J is TRBJ2-1 and V is TRBV6-1, with TRBD1 matching 8 bases. The V segment lost 6 bases and the J segment 13 bases; nucleotides outside the gene matches: 5. This CDR3 spans 11 amino acids. CDR1 and CDR2 from the germline V gene are MNHNS and SASEGT.

This clonotype was picked up many times. The J gene is TRBJ2-7, the V gene TRBV27; 9 nucleotides line up with TRBD2. Germline CDR1 and CDR2: MNHEY and SMNVEV (reference sequence). V shed 10 bases, J shed 7 bases, and the junction held 11 bases outside the gene matches. CDR3 length equals 13 residues. CDR3 residues: CAIRGAGGREQYF. CDR3 in DNA: TGTGCCATCCGCGGGGCGGGGGGGCGTGAGCAGTACTTC.

This clonotype was found a few times. The V and J genes are TRBV6-6 and TRBJ2-3; D not certain. CDR3 size: 14 residues. Trimming cost V 0 bases and J 6 bases, with 10 bases left between them. The V gene's germline CDR1 is MNHNY and CDR2 SVGAGI (reference sequence). The CDR3 DNA is TGTGCCAGCAGTTACTCAGGGCAGGCGGATACGCAGTATTTT. It codes for CASSYSGQADTQYF.

This chain joins TRBV10-3 and TRBJ2-5; unclear D gene. The CDR3 totals 13 residues. V lost 7 bases to trimming and J lost 2 bases, with 11 bases between them. Germline values: CDR1 ENHRY, CDR2 SYGVKD. CDR3 region: CAIKAASQETQYF. CDR3 DNA: TGTGCCATCAAAGCAGCGTCACAAGAGACCCAGTACTTC.

The table lists this clonotype with a few counts. The chain joins TRBV20-1 to TRBJ2-7, with D perhaps assigned TRBD1 or TRBD2 (6 bases each). Germline V gene lookup returns CDR1 DFQATT and CDR2 SNEGSKA (reference sequence). This CDR3 spans 16 amino acids. The V end lost 0 bases, the J end lost 2 bases, and 17 bases lay between the germline ends. This CDR3 is CSARDPRGELTYEQYF. The CDR3 nucleotides read TGCAGTGCTAGAGACCCGAGGGGGGAATTGACCTACGAGCAGTACTTC.

This clonotype appeared a few times. The genes are TRBV4-3 and TRBJ1-5, with D possibly being TRBD1 (6 bases). V was clipped by 5 bases and J by 3 bases, with 14 bases between them. This CDR3 comprises 15 residues. The germline gives CDR1 LGHNA, CDR2 YSLEER. Written as DNA, the CDR3 is TGCGCCAGCAGCGGAGGGGGGGGCGTCAATCAGCCCCAGCATTTT. Translating it yields CASSGGGGVNQPQHF.

This clonotype occurred many times. The chain employs TRBV27 and TRBJ1-5; no definite D call. The germline V and J ends were trimmed by 6 bases and 0 bases, with 9 bases remaining between them. Per germline, CDR1 MNHEY and CDR2 SMNVEV (reference sequence). This CDR3 comprises 14 residues. DNA of the CDR3: TGTGCCAGCAGAGGTGGTAATAGCAATCAGCCCCAGCATTTT. Translated: CASRGGNSNQPQHF.

The gene calls are TRBV20-1 and TRBJ1-2, with 7 bases fitting TRBD1. The CDR3 has 13 residues. Per germline, CDR1 DFQATT and CDR2 SNEGSKA (reference sequence). J was trimmed by 2 bases and V by 6 bases; bases with no gene match: 6. The CDR3 sequence is CSANRQGNYGYTF. The CDR3 nucleotides read TGCAGTGCCAACCGACAGGGCAACTATGGCTACACCTTC.

With respect to this clonotype: A read error may explain this, as a much larger clone is one base away. The V call is TRBV20-1, the J call TRBJ2-5; D may be TRBD1 or TRBD2 (5 bases each). V shed 1 base and J shed 7 bases, with 13 bases lying between them. The germline V gene has CDR1 DFQATT and CDR2 SNEGSKA (reference sequence). CDR3 length: 13 amino acids. CDR3 protein: CSARVGTTGTQYF. The CDR3 nucleotides read TGCAGTGCTAGAGTGGGGACGACGGGGACCCAGTACTTC.

The chain is built from TRBV10-1 and TRBJ1-5; the D is unclear. The CDR3 consists of 13 residues. The V gene lost 0 bases and the J gene lost 11 bases, with 11 bases spanning the gap. Germline V gene lookup returns CDR1 WNHNN and CDR2 SYGVQD (reference sequence). The CDR3 loop reads CASSESGASAQHF. The CDR3 nucleotides are TGCGCCAGCAGTGAGTCTGGAGCGTCGGCCCAGCATTTT.

This clonotype was observed a few times. V and J are TRBV19 and TRBJ2-1; 11 bases map to TRBD2. This CDR3 comprises 16 residues. From germline, CDR1 is LNHDA and CDR2 SQIVND (reference sequence). The junction had 10 bases not matched to a gene; V was cut back by 5 bases and J by 7 bases. CDR3 sequence reads: CASSSRSGRALNEQFF. The CDR3 nucleotides are TGTGCCAGTAGTTCCCGTAGCGGGAGGGCCCTAAATGAGCAGTTCTTC.

In the case of this clonotype: At one end the junction does not follow the germline gene, possibly because of a read error. The chain employs TRBV12-3 or TRBV12-4 and TRBJ1-1; 9 bases align to TRBD1. The length of the CDR3 is 15 residues. The CDR3 nucleotides read TGTGTCAGCAGTCTGCCGGGACAGGGCTTCACTGAAGCTTTCTTT. This sequence encodes CVSSLPGQGFTEAFF.

The rearrangement links TRBV5-4 to TRBJ2-3; possibly TRBD1 or TRBD2 for D (5 bases each). Trimming removed 2 bases from V and 0 bases from J, with 13 bases in between. The CDR3 covers 16 residues. Germline lookup yields CDR1 SGHNT and CDR2 YYREEE (reference sequence). CDR3 DNA: TGTGCCAGCAGCTTTGTGGGGACGCTTAGCACAGATACGCAGTATTTT. Its translation: CASSFVGTLSTDTQYF.